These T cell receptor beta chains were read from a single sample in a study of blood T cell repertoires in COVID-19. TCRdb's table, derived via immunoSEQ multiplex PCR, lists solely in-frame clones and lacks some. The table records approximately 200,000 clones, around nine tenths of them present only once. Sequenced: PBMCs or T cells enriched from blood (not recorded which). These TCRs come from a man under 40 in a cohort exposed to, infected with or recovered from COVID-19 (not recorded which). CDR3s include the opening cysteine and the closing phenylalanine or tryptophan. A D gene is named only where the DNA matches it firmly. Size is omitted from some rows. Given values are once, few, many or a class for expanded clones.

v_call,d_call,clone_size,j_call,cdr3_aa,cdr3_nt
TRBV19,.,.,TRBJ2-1,CASSKTGTFNEQFF,TGTGCCAGTAGTAAAACCGGGACTTTCAATGAGCAGTTCTTC
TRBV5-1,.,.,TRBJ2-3,CASEVGDTDTQYF,TGCGCCAGCGAGGTCGGGGACACAGATACGCAGTATTTT
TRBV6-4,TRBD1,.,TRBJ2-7,CAGTQGAVSYEQYF,TGTGCCGGTACACAGGGGGCGGTATCCTACGAGCAGTACTTC
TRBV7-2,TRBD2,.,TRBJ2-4,CASSLDPSGNIQYF,TGTGCCAGCAGCTTAGATCCTAGCGGAAACATTCAGTACTTC
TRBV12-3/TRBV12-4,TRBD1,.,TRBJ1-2,CASSHAGTGPTF,TGTGCCAGCAGTCACGCCGGGACAGGGCCCACCTTC
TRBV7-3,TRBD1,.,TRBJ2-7,CASSQGDEQYF,TGTGCCAGTTCACAGGGGGACGAGCAGTACTTC
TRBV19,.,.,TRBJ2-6,CASSMRDARSGANVLTF,TGTGCCAGTAGTATGCGGGACGCCCGCTCTGGGGCCAACGTCCTGACTTTC
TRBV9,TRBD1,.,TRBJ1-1,CASSVEPGGSTEAFF,TGTGCCAGCAGCGTAGAGCCAGGGGGGAGCACTGAAGCTTTCTTT
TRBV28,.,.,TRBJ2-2,CASSLIQANTGELFF,TGTGCCAGCAGTTTAATACAGGCCAACACCGGGGAGCTGTTTTTT
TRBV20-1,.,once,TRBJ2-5,CSASKGAGETQYF,TGCAGTGCTAGTAAGGGGGCGGGGGAGACCCAGTACTTC
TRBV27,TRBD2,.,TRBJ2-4,CASSWAGGAKNIQYF,TGTGCCAGCAGTTGGGCGGGAGGCGCCAAAAACATTCAGTACTTC
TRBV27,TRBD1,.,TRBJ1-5,CASSSRDSRGNQPQHF,TGTGCCAGCAGTTCCAGGGACAGTAGAGGCAATCAGCCCCAGCATTTT
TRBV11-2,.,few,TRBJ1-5,CASSWGGRQPQHF,TGTGCCAGCAGCTGGGGCGGCCGCCAGCCCCAGCATTTT
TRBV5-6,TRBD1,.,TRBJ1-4,CASSLGQGDEKLFF,TGTGCCAGCAGCTTGGGACAGGGGGATGAAAAACTGTTTTTT
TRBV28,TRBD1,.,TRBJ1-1,CASSLTGVGSNTEAFF,TGTGCCAGCAGTTTAACAGGGGTCGGGTCGAACACTGAAGCTTTCTTT
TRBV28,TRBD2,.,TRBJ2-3,CASSPAGFTDTQYF,TGTGCCAGCAGCCCAGCGGGGTTCACAGATACGCAGTATTTT
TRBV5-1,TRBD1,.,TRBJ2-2,CASSWGRQGITGELFF,TGCGCCAGCAGCTGGGGACGACAGGGTATCACCGGGGAGCTGTTTTTT
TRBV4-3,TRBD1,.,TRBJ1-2,CASSQEARLQGARGGYTF,TGCGCCAGCAGCCAAGAAGCCCGACTACAGGGGGCCAGAGGGGGCTACACCTTC
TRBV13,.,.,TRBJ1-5,CASSLGRQDGQPQHF,TGTGCCAGCAGCTTAGGTCGGCAGGATGGTCAGCCCCAGCATTTT
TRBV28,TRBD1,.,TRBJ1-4,CASRSGTEKLFF,TGTGCCAGCAGGTCCGGGACAGAGAAACTGTTTTTT
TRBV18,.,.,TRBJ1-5,CASSPPGGDQPQHF,TGTGCCAGCTCCCCGCCGGGGGGGGATCAGCCCCAGCATTTT
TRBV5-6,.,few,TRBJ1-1,CASSFRRSRVTEAFF,TGTGCCAGCAGCTTTAGACGGTCCCGGGTCACTGAAGCTTTCTTT
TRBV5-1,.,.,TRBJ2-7,CASSLSMGRLYEQYF,TGCGCCAGCAGCTTGTCGATGGGGAGGCTCTACGAGCAGTACTTC
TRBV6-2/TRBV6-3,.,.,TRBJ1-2,CASSYSAVSNYGYTF,TGTGCCAGCAGTTACTCCGCGGTTTCTAACTATGGCTACACCTTC
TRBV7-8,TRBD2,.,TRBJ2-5,CASSLSLAGAPETQYF,TGTGCCAGCAGCCTGTCCTTAGCGGGAGCACCAGAGACCCAGTACTTC
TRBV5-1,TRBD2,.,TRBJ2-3,CASSLTGGLVDTQYF,TGCGCCAGCAGCTTGACGGGAGGACTTGTAGATACGCAGTATTTT
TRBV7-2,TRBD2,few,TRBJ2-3,CASSFKAGGSGRVGDTQYF,TGTGCCAGCAGCTTCAAAGCAGGGGGTAGCGGGAGGGTTGGAGATACGCAGTATTTT
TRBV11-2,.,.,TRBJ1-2,CASSLLPGPADYGYTF,TGTGCCAGCAGCCTACTACCGGGCCCAGCGGACTATGGCTACACCTTC
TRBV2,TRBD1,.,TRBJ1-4,CASSGDREVGGVEKLFF,TGTGCCAGCAGTGGCGACAGGGAGGTCGGCGGCGTTGAAAAACTGTTTTTT
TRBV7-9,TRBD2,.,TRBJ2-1,CASSLAPSGMLNEQFF,TGTGCCAGCAGCTTAGCGCCTAGCGGGATGCTCAATGAGCAGTTCTTC
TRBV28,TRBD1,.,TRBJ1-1,CASSFQGALNTEAFF,TGTGCCAGCAGTTTTCAGGGGGCCTTGAACACTGAAGCTTTCTTT
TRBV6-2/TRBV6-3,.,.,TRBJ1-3,CASSYRGGTGNTIYF,TGTGCCAGCAGTTACCGCGGGGGCACTGGAAACACCATATATTTT
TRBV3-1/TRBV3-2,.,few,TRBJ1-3,CASSQDQGGGNTIYF,TGTGCCAGCAGCCAAGATCAGGGCGGTGGAAACACCATATATTTT
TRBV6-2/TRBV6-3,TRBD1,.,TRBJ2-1,CASSYGPDRARYNEQFF,TGTGCCAGCAGTTACGGCCCGGACAGGGCGCGATACAATGAGCAGTTCTTC
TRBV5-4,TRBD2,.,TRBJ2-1,CASSIGTSGRGNEQFF,TGTGCCAGCAGCATTGGGACTAGCGGGAGAGGTAATGAGCAGTTCTTC
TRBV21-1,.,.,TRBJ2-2,CASSKATRGSNTGELFF,TGTGCCAGCAGCAAAGCGACGCGGGGTTCGAACACCGGGGAGCTGTTTTTT
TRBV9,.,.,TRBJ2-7,CASSPGDSPYEQYF,TGTGCCAGCAGCCCCGGGGACTCACCCTACGAGCAGTACTTC
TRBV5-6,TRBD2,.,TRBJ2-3,CASRRRSSGTTFLTDTQYF,TGTGCCAGCAGAAGGAGGTCTAGCGGGACCACATTCTTGACAGATACGCAGTATTTT
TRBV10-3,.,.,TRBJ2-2,CAISDPPGTRRDTGELFF,TGTGCCATCAGTGACCCCCCCGGGACCCGGAGGGACACCGGGGAGCTGTTTTTT
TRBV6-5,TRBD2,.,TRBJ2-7,CASSFGLAGLSYEQYF,TGTGCCAGCAGTTTTGGGCTAGCGGGACTCTCCTACGAGCAGTACTTC
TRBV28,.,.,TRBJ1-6,CASSLPGRGTSYNSPLHF,TGTGCCAGCAGTTTACCCGGCCGGGGAACATCCTATAATTCACCCCTCCACTTT
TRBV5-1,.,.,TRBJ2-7,CASSFGGGGATYEQYF,TGCGCCAGCAGCTTTGGAGGTGGCGGGGCGACCTACGAGCAGTACTTC
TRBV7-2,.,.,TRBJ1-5,CASSLVQDNQPQHF,TGTGCCAGCAGCTTAGTACAGGACAATCAGCCCCAGCATTTT
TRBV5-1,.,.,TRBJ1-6,CASSTRGGDGSPLHF,TGCGCCAGCAGCACGAGGGGGGGCGATGGATCACCCCTCCACTTT
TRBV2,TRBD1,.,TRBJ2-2,CASEGQADLGELFF,TGTGCCAGCGAGGGACAGGCGGACCTCGGGGAGCTGTTTTTT
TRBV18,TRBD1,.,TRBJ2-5,CASSGQGRETQYF,TGTGCCAGCTCCGGACAGGGGAGGGAGACCCAGTACTTC
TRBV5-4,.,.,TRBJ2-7,CASTSTASTYEQYF,TGTGCCAGCACCTCGACAGCTAGTACCTACGAGCAGTACTTC
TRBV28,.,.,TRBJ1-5,CATVRVVGHQPQHF,TGTGCCACCGTCCGAGTTGTGGGCCATCAGCCCCAGCATTTT
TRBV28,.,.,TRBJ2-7,CASSPYVTGTHHEQYF,TGTGCCAGCAGTCCCTACGTGACAGGGACTCACCACGAGCAGTACTTC
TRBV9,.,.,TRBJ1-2,CASSADGTSRGYGYTF,TGTGCCAGCAGCGCCGACGGGACAAGCCGGGGCTATGGCTACACCTTC
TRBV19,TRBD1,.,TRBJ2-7,CASRGQGALFSDEQYF,TGTGCCAGTAGAGGACAGGGGGCTCTGTTTTCCGACGAGCAGTACTTC
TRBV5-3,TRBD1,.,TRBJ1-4,CARSPPPSDREDEKLFF,TGTGCCAGAAGCCCACCTCCCTCAGACAGGGAGGACGAAAAACTGTTTTTT
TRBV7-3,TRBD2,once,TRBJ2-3,CASSSYSSGSLGAQYF,TGTGCCAGCAGCTCCTATAGTAGCGGGAGTTTAGGCGCGCAGTATTTT
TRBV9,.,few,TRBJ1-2,CASSVPGNYGYTF,TGTGCCAGCAGCGTCCCGGGGAACTATGGCTACACCTTC